This T cell receptor beta chain emerged from a study of blood T cell repertoires in COVID-19. On the study more broadly: Donors in the United States, Italy and Spain gave samples during acute or convalescent COVID-19. Sources were T cells, B-cell-depleted T cells, or PBMCs; the material itself was cDNA or gDNA.

This clone has a handful of counts. In the study's own analysis: Reference gene primer amplification yielded estimated nucleated cell counts. The data were produced by immunoSEQ multiplex PCR, yet TCRdb's version contains in-frame clones alone and is incomplete. V and J calls and clone size come straight from that table; D and trimming were deduced from the DNA. The sample has approximately 330,000 clones, about 91% seen once. Sequencing used peripheral blood. This TCR was recovered from a man aged 25-45 years with COVID-19, enrolled during active disease.

The CDR3 region is CASTKGFGVSRNSPLHF. The CDR3 DNA is TGTGCCAGCACCAAGGGGTTTGGGGTATCCCGTAATTCACCCCTCCACTTT. V and J are TRBV5-6 and TRBJ1-6; D perhaps matches TRBD1 (5 bases). The CDR3 extends over 17 amino acids. Trimming removed 6 bases at V and 6 bases at J, with 22 bases between. Germline-derived CDR1 and CDR2 are SGHDT and YYEEEE.